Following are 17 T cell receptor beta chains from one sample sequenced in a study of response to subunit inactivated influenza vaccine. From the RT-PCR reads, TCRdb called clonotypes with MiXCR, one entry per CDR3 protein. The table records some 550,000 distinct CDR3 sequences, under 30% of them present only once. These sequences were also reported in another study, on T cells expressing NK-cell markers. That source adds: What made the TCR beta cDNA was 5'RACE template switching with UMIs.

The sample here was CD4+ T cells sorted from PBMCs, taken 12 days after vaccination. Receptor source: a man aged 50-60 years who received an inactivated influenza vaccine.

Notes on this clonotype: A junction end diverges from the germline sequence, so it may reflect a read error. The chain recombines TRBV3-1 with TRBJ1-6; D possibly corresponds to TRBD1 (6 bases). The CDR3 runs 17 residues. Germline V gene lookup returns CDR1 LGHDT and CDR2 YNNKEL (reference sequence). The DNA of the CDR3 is TGTGCCAGCAGACATAAAAACAGGGTGGCCTACAATTCACCCCTCCACTTT. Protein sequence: CASRHKNRVAYNSPLHF.

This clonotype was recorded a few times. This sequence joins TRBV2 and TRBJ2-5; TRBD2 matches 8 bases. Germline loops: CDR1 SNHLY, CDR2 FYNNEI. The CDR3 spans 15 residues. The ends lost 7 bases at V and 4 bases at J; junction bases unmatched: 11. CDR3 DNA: TGTGCCAGCACCGGGACTAGATCCCTTGGAGAGACCCAGTACTTC. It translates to CASTGTRSLGETQYF.

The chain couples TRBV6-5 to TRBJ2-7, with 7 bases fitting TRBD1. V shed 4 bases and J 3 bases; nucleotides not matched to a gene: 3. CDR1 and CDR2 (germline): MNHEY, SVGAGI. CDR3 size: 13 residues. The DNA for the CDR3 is TGTGCCAGCAGTTGGCAGGGGGACTACGAGCAGTACTTC. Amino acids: CASSWQGDYEQYF.

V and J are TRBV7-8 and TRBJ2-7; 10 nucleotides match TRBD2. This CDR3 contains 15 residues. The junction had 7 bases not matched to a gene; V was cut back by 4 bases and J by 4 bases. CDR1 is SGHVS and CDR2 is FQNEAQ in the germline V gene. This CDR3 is CASSSVAGGSYEQYF. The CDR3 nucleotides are TGTGCCAGCAGCTCTGTAGCGGGAGGATCTTACGAGCAGTACTTC.

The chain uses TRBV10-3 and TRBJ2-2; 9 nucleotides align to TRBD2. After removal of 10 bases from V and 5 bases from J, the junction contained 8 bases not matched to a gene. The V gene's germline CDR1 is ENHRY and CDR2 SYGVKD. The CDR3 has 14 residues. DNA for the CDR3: TGTGCCAATAGCGGGAGTATTAATACCGGGGAGCTGTTTTTT. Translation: CANSGSINTGELFF.

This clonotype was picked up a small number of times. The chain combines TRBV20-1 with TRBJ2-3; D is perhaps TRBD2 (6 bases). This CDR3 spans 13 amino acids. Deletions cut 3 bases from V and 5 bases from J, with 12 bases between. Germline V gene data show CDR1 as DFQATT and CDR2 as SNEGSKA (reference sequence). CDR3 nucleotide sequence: TGCAGTGCTAGCCGGGAGCAGAGAGATACGCAGTATTTT. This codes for CSASREQRDTQYF.

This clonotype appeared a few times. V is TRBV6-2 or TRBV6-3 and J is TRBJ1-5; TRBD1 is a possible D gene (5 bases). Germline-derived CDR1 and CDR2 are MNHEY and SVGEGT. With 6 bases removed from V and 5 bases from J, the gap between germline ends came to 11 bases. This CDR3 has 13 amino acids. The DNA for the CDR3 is TGTGCCAGCAGAGGGGAGCTTTATCAGCCCCAGCATTTT. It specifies CASRGELYQPQHF.

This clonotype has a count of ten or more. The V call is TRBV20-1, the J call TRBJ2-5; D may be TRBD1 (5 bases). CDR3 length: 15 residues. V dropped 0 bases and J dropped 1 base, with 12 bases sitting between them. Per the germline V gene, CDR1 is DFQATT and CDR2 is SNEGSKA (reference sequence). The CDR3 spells CSARDTETVQETQYF. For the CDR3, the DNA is TGCAGTGCTAGAGATACCGAGACAGTCCAAGAGACCCAGTACTTC.

CDR3 DNA sequence: TGCAGCGTTTTAGGCTCCCGGAACACCGGGGAGCTGTTTTTT. It encodes CSVLGSRNTGELFF. This chain uses TRBV29-1 with TRBJ2-2, with D unresolved. Germline CDR1 and CDR2: SQVTM and ANQGSEA. The germline V and J ends were trimmed by 5 bases and 1 base, with 11 bases remaining between them. The CDR3 spans 14 residues.

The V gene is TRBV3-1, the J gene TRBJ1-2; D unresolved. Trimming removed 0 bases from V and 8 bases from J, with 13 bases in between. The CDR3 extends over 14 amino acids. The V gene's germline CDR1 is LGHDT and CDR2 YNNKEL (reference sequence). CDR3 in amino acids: CASSQDAARGGYTF. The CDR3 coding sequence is TGTGCCAGCAGCCAAGATGCAGCCCGCGGAGGCTACACCTTC. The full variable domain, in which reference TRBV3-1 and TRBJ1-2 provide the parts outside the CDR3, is DTAVSQTPKYLVTQMGNDKSIKCEQNLGHDTMYWYKQDSKKFLKIMFSYNNKELIINETVPNRFSPKSPDKAHLNLHINSLELGDSAVYFCASSQDAARGGYTFGSGTRLTVV.

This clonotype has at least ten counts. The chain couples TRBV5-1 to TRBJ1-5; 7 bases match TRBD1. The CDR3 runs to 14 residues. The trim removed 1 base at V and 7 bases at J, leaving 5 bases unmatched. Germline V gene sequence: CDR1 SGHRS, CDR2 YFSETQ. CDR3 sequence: CASSLTGVGQPQHF. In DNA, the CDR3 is TGCGCCAGCAGCTTGACAGGGGTGGGCCAGCCCCAGCATTTT. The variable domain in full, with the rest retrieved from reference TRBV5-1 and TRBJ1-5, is KAGVTQTPRYLIKTRGQQVTLSCSPISGHRSVSWYQQTPGQGLQFLFEYFSETQRNKGNFPGRFSGRQFSNSRSEMNVSTLELGDSALYLCASSLTGVGQPQHFGDGTRLSIL.

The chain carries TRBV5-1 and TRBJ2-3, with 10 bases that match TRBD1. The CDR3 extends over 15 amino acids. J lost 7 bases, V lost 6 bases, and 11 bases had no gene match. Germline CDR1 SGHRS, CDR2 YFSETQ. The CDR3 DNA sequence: TGCGCCAGCATCTCGGGACAGGGGATAGGTCATACGCAGTATTTT. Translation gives CASISGQGIGHTQYF. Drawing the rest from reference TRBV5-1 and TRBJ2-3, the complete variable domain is KAGVTQTPRYLIKTRGQQVTLSCSPISGHRSVSWYQQTPGQGLQFLFEYFSETQRNKGNFPGRFSGRQFSNSRSEMNVSTLELGDSALYLCASISGQGIGHTQYFGPGTRLTVL.

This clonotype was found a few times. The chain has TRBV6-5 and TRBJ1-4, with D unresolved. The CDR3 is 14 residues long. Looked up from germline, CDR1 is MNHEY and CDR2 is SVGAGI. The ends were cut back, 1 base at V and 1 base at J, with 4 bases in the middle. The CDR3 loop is CASSYWGTNEKLFF. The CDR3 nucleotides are TGTGCCAGCAGTTACTGGGGAACTAATGAAAAACTGTTTTTT.

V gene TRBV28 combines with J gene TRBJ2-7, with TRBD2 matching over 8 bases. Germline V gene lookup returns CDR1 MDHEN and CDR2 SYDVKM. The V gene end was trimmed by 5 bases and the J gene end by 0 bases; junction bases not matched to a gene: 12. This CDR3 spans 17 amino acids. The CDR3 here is CASSLTGGGRGSYEQYF. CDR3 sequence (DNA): TGTGCCAGCAGTCTGACCGGGGGGGGACGGGGCTCCTACGAGCAGTACTTC.

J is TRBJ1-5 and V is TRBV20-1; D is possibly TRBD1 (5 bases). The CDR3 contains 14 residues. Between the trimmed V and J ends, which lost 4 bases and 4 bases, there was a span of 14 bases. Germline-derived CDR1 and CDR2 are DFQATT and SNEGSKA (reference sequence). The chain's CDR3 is CSATGHGGNQPQHF. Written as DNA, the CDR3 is TGCAGTGCTACGGGGCATGGAGGGAATCAGCCCCAGCATTTT.

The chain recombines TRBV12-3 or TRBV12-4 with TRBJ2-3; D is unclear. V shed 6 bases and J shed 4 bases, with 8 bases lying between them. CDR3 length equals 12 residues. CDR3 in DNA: TGTGCCAGCAGCCCGCTCCCAGATACGCAGTATTTT. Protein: CASSPLPDTQYF.

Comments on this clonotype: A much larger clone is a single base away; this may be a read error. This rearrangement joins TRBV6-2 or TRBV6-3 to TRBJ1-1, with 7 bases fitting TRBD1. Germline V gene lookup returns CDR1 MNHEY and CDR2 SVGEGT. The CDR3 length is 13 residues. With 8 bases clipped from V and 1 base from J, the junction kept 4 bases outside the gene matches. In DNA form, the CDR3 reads TGTGCCAGCGGCCGGACAGGGAACACTGAAGCTTTCTTT. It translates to CASGRTGNTEAFF.